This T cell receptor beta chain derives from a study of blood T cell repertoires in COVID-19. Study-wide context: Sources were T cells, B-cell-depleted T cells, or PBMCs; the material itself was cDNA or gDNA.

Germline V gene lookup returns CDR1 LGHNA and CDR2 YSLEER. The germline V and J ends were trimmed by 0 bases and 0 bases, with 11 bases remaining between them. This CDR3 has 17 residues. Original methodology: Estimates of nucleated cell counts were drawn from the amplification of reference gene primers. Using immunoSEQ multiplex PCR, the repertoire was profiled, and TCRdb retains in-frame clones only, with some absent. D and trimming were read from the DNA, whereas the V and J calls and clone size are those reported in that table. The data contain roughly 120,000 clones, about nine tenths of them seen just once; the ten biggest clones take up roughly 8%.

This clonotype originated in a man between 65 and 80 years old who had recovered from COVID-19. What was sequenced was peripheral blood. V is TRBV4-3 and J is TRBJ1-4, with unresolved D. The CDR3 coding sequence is TGCGCCAGCAGCCAAGATTTCCAGGCGTCAACTAATGAAAAACTGTTTTTT. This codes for CASSQDFQASTNEKLFF.